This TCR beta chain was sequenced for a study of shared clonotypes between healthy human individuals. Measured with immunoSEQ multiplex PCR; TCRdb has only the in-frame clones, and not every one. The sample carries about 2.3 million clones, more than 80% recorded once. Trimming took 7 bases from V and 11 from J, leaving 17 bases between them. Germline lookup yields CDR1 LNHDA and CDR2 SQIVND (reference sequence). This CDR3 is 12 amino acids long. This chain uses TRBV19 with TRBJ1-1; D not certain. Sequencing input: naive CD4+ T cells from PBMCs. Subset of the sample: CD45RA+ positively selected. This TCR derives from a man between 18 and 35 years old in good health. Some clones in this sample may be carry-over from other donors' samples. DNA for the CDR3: TGTGCCAGTACGGTCGGGTCGAGGGTGGCTTTCTTT. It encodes CASTVGSRVAFF.